This T cell receptor beta chain originates from a study of blood T cell repertoires in COVID-19. Turning to the study itself: Samples came from the United States, Italy and Spain, spanning acute and convalescent COVID-19.

In the authors' methods: Estimated nucleated cell counts came from reference gene primer amplification. Generated by immunoSEQ multiplex PCR, the TCRdb table keeps only in-frame clones and is missing some. Clonal size and the V and J genes are those of that table, whereas D and trimming came from the DNA. Counted here are roughly 300,000 clones, around 90% occurring once; the ten biggest clones make up about 6%. The J segment lost 10 bases and the V segment lost 0 bases, leaving 2 bases of the junction unmatched. The germline gives CDR1 LGHNT, CDR2 FRNRAP. The CDR3 covers 13 residues. This receptor was obtained from a man between 18 and 35 years old who had recovered from COVID-19. Sequencing was done on a sample of peripheral blood. This chain uses TRBV12-5 with TRBJ2-1; TRBD2 aligns across 8 bases. CDR3 nucleotide sequence: TGTGCTAGTGGTTTGGTCCGCGGGGGGGAGCAGTTCTTC. Protein product: CASGLVRGGEQFF.